The rows below give T cell receptor beta chains drawn from one sample of a study of T cells after yellow fever vaccination. Each CDR3 protein gets one entry after TCRdb re-called the 5' RACE reads with MiXCR. The sample shows approximately 9,300 distinct CDR3 sequences, 4% to 6% of them seen only once. Sample: PBMCs, either bulk or a sorted T-cell subset (CD4+, CD8+, memory, or dextramer-sorted; not recorded which), taken less than 16 days after the first yellow fever vaccination. The receptors derive from a man aged 18-30 years who received the YFV17D yellow fever vaccine. CDR3s include the opening cysteine and the closing phenylalanine or tryptophan. The D gene is left open where the match is weak.

d_gene	j_gene	v_gene	CDR3aa
.	TRBJ1-6	TRBV30	CAWSDGGRDSPLHF
.	TRBJ2-1	TRBV3-1	CASSQDLQIYNEQFF
.	TRBJ1-1	TRBV7-2	CAMRPRPGLGGAFF
.	TRBJ1-3	TRBV20-1	CSARDRQRSGNTIYF
TRBD1	TRBJ1-1	TRBV5-4	CASSLTGVTEAFF
.	TRBJ2-7	TRBV4-2	CASSPGTGDPYEQYF
TRBD1	TRBJ2-3	TRBV6-4	CASSRQGTPDTQYF
TRBD2	TRBJ2-3	TRBV7-2	CASSFTGGQDTQYF
.	TRBJ1-1	TRBV3-1	CASSQDGAVNTEAFF
.	TRBJ2-3	TRBV20-1	CSALGGGPNTDTQFF
.	TRBJ2-2	TRBV29-1	CSVKYHTDGELFF
.	TRBJ2-2	TRBV7-3	CASSPFTTANTGELFF
.	TRBJ2-1	TRBV27	CASSYYIGEQFF
.	TRBJ1-2	TRBV6-5	CASSLGGARGYTF
TRBD1	TRBJ2-6	TRBV6-5	CASSFKDRGTGANVLTF
.	TRBJ2-3	TRBV11-2	CASSPQPTDTQYF